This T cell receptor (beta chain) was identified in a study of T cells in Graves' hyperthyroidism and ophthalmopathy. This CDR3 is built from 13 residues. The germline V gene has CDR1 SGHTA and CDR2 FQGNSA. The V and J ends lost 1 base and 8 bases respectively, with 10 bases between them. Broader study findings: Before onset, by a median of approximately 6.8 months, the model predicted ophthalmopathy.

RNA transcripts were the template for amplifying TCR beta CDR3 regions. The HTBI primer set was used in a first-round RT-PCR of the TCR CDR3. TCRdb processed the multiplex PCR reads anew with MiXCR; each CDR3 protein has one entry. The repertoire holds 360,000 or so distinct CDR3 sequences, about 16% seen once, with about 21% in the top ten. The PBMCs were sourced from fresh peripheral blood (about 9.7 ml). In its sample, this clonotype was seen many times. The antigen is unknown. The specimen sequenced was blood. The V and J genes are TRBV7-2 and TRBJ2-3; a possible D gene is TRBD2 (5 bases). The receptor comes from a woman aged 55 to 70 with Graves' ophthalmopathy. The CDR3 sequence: CASSLDRGGTQYF. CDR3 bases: TGTGCCAGCAGCTTAGATAGAGGAGGTACGCAGTATTTT.